Sequencing of this TCR beta chain was carried out in a study of shared clonotypes between healthy human individuals. On the study more broadly: There were three CD4 naive, three CD4 memory, two CD8 naive and one CD8 memory plates per donor.

In the source study's methods: Filtering differed since immunoSEQ provided only junctions, with no quality scores. The assay was immunoSEQ multiplex PCR, and TCRdb's table has in-frame clones only and misses some. That table supplies the V and J calls and clone size; D and trimming were determined from the DNA. The data hold a few hundred thousand clones, with 60% to 80% observed a single time. This clone was detected a few times. V lost 2 bases, J lost 4 bases, and 7 bases lay in between. This CDR3 has 12 amino acids. Germline V gene data show CDR1 as SGHKS and CDR2 as YYEKEE (reference sequence). Donors comprised only Caucasian adults living in Nashville, Tennessee. Negatively enriched CD4+ T cells were divided by CD45RA into naive and memory.

This clonotype was obtained from a man in his thirties or forties in good health. Sequenced material: memory CD4+ T cells sorted from blood. Subset specified: CD45RA-negative fraction. The J gene is TRBJ2-7, the V gene TRBV5-5, with no clear D. CDR3 protein: CASSFEHYEQYF. DNA of the CDR3: TGTGCCAGCAGCTTCGAGCATTACGAGCAGTACTTC. The complete variable domain, with remaining parts taken from reference TRBV5-5 and TRBJ2-7, reads DAGVTQSPTHLIKTRGQQVTLRCSPISGHKSVSWYQQVLGQGPQFIFQYYEKEERGRGNFPDRFSARQFPNYSSELNVNALLLGDSALYLCASSFEHYEQYFGPGTRLTVT.